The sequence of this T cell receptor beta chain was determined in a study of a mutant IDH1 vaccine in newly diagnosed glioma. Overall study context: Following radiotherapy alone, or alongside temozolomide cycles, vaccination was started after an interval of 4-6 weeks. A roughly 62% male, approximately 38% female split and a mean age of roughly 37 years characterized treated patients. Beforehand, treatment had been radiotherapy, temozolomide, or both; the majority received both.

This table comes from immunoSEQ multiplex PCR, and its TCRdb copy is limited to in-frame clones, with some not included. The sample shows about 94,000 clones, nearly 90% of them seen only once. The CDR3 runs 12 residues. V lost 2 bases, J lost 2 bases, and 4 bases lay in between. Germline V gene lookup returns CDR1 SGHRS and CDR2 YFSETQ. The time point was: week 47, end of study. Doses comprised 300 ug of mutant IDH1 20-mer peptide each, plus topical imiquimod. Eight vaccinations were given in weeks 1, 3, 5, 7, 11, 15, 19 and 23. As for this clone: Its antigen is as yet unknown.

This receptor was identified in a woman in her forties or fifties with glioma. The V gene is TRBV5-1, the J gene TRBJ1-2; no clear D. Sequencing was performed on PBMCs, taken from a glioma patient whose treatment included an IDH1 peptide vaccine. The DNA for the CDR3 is TGCGCCAGCAGCTTAGACAACTATGGCTACACCTTC. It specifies CASSLDNYGYTF.